Listed below are T cell receptor beta chains from one sample, sequenced in a study of vaccination and CD4 T cells after COVID-19. No antigen is known for these receptors. From the PCR reads, TCRdb called clonotypes with MiXCR, one entry per CDR3 protein. The table has tens of thousands of distinct CDR3 sequences, 25% to 30% seen once. Sequencing used CD4+ T cells from blood, cultured in vitro, obtained about 7 months after SARS-CoV-2 vaccination. The receptors here all came from a human donor who had recovered from COVID-19. Each CDR3 is given with its conserved first and last residue. D genes are given only for firm matches. Clone size is shown for a subset of rows, as once, few, many or a class of expanded clone.

CDR3 protein | CDR3 DNA | V gene | clone size | J gene | D gene
CASSLMQGRGLGSPLHF | TGTGCCAGCAGTTTAATGCAGGGGAGGGGGCTCGGTTCACCCCTCCACTTT | TRBV27 | few | TRBJ1-6 | TRBD1
CSARSGSGTGELFF | TGCAGTGCTAGAAGCGGGAGTGGCACCGGGGAGCTGTTTTTT | TRBV20-1 | few | TRBJ2-2 | TRBD2
CASSRARIETQYF | TGCGCCAGCAGCCGGGCCAGGATAGAGACCCAGTACTTC | TRBV4-1 | - | TRBJ2-5 | -
CASSVKYEQFF | TGTGCCAGTAGTGTGAAGTATGAGCAGTTCTTC | TRBV19 | - | TRBJ2-1 | -
CASRPNPLQGAGETQYF | TGTGCCAGCAGGCCGAACCCTTTGCAGGGGGCGGGGGAGACCCAGTACTTC | TRBV4-2 | once | TRBJ2-5 | TRBD1
CATSRDYRELFF | TGTGCCACCAGCAGAGATTACCGGGAGCTGTTTTTT | TRBV15 | few | TRBJ2-2 | -
CSVRTSGTDTQYF | TGCAGCGTGAGGACTAGCGGCACAGATACGCAGTATTTT | TRBV29-1 | - | TRBJ2-3 | TRBD2
CSAHSPGASDTEAFF | TGCAGTGCCCACAGCCCGGGGGCGAGTGACACTGAAGCTTTCTTT | TRBV20-1 | - | TRBJ1-1 | -
CASRVGTSPSETQYF | TGCGCCAGCAGGGTGGGGACTAGCCCCAGCGAGACCCAGTACTTC | TRBV5-1 | - | TRBJ2-5 | TRBD2
CATSGTGGSDEQFF | TGTGCCACCAGTGGGACAGGGGGTAGCGATGAGCAGTTCTTC | TRBV24-1 | - | TRBJ2-1 | TRBD1
CSARGRAGVQETQYF | TGCAGTGCTAGGGGGCGAGCGGGAGTACAAGAGACCCAGTACTTC | TRBV20-1 | - | TRBJ2-5 | TRBD2
CASSLTASGRALEDEQFF | TGTGCCAGCAGCTTAACGGCTAGCGGGAGGGCCTTGGAAGATGAGCAGTTCTTC | TRBV7-3 | - | TRBJ2-1 | TRBD2
CASSLEVTYYGYTF | TGTGCCAGCAGCTTGGAGGTGACGTACTATGGCTACACCTTC | TRBV5-4 | - | TRBJ1-2 | -
CASSDQGAATWGEQYF | TGTGCCAGCAGCGACCAGGGGGCTGCCACCTGGGGCGAGCAGTACTTC | TRBV7-2 | few | TRBJ2-7 | TRBD1
CSARHMAGGLPDNEQFF | TGCAGTGCTAGGCATATGGCGGGAGGCCTCCCGGACAATGAGCAGTTCTTC | TRBV20-1 | - | TRBJ2-1 | TRBD2
CASSSRTGDYGYTF | TGTGCCAGCAGTTCCCGGACAGGGGACTATGGCTACACCTTC | TRBV6-5 | few | TRBJ1-2 | TRBD1